The rows below give T cell receptor beta chains drawn from one sample of a study of blood T cell repertoires in COVID-19. TCRdb's table, derived via immunoSEQ multiplex PCR, lists solely in-frame clones and lacks some. The sample records roughly 220,000 clones, roughly 84% being singletons. Sample: peripheral blood. Source of these receptors: a woman aged 60-75 years with acute or convalescent COVID-19. CDR3s include the opening cysteine and the closing phenylalanine or tryptophan. D genes are given only for firm matches. A clone size is listed for some rows: how often the clone was seen (once, few, many), or a class if it is expanded.

J	V	size	D	CDR3	DNA
TRBJ2-5	TRBV5-1	-	-	CASSPGDLPQETQYF	TGCGCCAGTTCCCCAGGGGACCTCCCCCAAGAGACCCAGTACTTC
TRBJ1-2	TRBV19	-	-	CASRTPAGYGYTF	TGTGCCAGTAGAACACCGGCGGGCTATGGCTACACCTTC
TRBJ2-2	TRBV6-1	-	TRBD2	CASSQAGGNTGELFF	TGTGCCAGCAGTCAAGCGGGGGGGAACACCGGGGAGCTGTTTTTT
TRBJ1-5	TRBV5-4	-	-	CASSPNPGVRNQPQHF	TGTGCCAGCAGCCCGAACCCAGGGGTAAGGAATCAGCCCCAGCATTTT
TRBJ2-1	TRBV7-2	-	-	CASSPAGIEQFF	TGTGCCAGCAGCCCTGCGGGGATTGAGCAGTTCTTC
TRBJ2-1	TRBV29-1	-	TRBD2	CSVGRLAGNNEQFF	TGCAGCGTTGGTCGACTAGCGGGAAACAATGAGCAGTTCTTC
TRBJ2-7	TRBV6-5	-	TRBD1	CASSYSGTGDMEQYF	TGTGCCAGCAGTTATTCCGGGACAGGTGATATGGAGCAGTACTTC
TRBJ1-2	TRBV19	-	-	CASRRKLANYGYTF	TGTGCCAGTAGAAGAAAGTTAGCTAACTATGGCTACACCTTC
TRBJ2-6	TRBV7-3	-	TRBD1	CASSPDRGSGANVLTF	TGTGCCAGCAGCCCGGACAGGGGGTCTGGGGCCAACGTCCTGACTTTC
TRBJ2-5	TRBV5-6	-	-	CASSLRPGVQETQYF	TGTGCCAGCAGCCTCCGACCGGGAGTTCAAGAGACCCAGTACTTC
TRBJ1-5	TRBV1	-	-	CTSSPGGPYSNQPQHF	TGCACCAGCAGCCCAGGGGGTCCGTATAGCAATCAGCCCCAGCATTTT
TRBJ2-7	TRBV10-3	-	TRBD2	CAISEDGGAPYEQYF	TGTGCCATCAGTGAGGACGGGGGGGCCCCCTACGAGCAGTACTTC
TRBJ1-2	TRBV6-5	few	-	CASSSYSARYGYTF	TGTGCCAGCAGCTCCTATTCAGCGCGCTATGGCTACACCTTC
TRBJ2-2	TRBV12-5	once	-	CASGFRGSGGELFF	TGTGCTAGTGGTTTTCGGGGAAGCGGCGGGGAGCTGTTTTTT
TRBJ2-2	TRBV27	-	-	CASSLMAGSGELFF	TGTGCCAGCAGTTTAATGGCAGGGTCCGGGGAGCTGTTTTTT
TRBJ1-4	TRBV14	-	-	CASSQVVGGKLFF	TGTGCCAGCAGCCAAGTGGTGGGGGGAAAACTGTTTTTT